This T cell receptor (beta chain) emerged from a study of blood T cell repertoires in COVID-19. This clone was detected once. In the same sample, other DNA sequences code for this CDR3. In the study's own analysis: Amplification from reference gene primers served as the basis for estimated nucleated cell counts. Sequenced by immunoSEQ multiplex PCR; TCRdb stores in-frame clones only, minus some. The V and J calls and clone size were taken over from that table, and D and trimming were inferred from the DNA. This sample has some 190,000 clones, with under 90% found just once. The germline V and J ends were trimmed by 3 bases and 5 bases, with 10 bases remaining between them. This CDR3 is 13 amino acids long. Germline V gene sequence: CDR1 LGHDT, CDR2 YNNKEL (reference sequence). Seattle enrolled patients during active infection and tracked them longitudinally.

This clonotype was sampled from a woman of 80 years or more with COVID-19, enrolled during active disease. Sequencing used peripheral blood. The V call is TRBV3-1 (or the pseudogene TRBV3-2), the J call TRBJ1-1; D is perhaps TRBD1 (5 bases). The CDR3 region is CASSQRGGTEAFF. The CDR3 nucleotides read TGTGCCAGCAGCCAGAGGGGAGGGACTGAAGCTTTCTTT.